The rows below give T cell receptor beta chains drawn from one sample of a study of regulatory T cells in long-lasting Graves disease. TCRdb re-called the multiplex PCR reads through MiXCR, storing one row per CDR3 protein. The sample has fewer than 650,000 distinct CDR3 sequences, 15% to 20% seen once. The sample was also reused in another study, on T cells in Graves' hyperthyroidism and ophthalmopathy.

The sequencing here drew on peripheral blood mononuclear cells (PBMCs), taken at new diagnosis, from a patient treated with antithyroid drugs. These receptors were obtained from a young man with Graves disease. Both conserved end residues are part of each CDR3. Fields, in order: D gene, V gene, J gene, CDR3 length, CDR3 protein. The D gene is left open where the match is weak.

NA	TRBV10-2	TRBJ2-1	12	CASSAKYNEQFF
TRBD1	TRBV5-1	TRBJ1-2	15	CASSPGQGKSAGYTF
NA	TRBV5-5	TRBJ2-4	11	CASSADYIQYF
NA	TRBV12-3/TRBV12-4	TRBJ2-2	15	CASVPRGLNTGELFF
NA	TRBV6-5	TRBJ2-7	16	CASSYRGTISGYEQYF
NA	TRBV6-5	TRBJ2-3	14	CASSYSDSTDTQYF
NA	TRBV10-3	TRBJ2-7	14	CAISDGTPTYEQYF
NA	TRBV13	TRBJ2-7	15	CASSPGTPFRYEQYF
NA	TRBV2	TRBJ2-7	13	CASSGPPSYEQYF
NA	TRBV18	TRBJ2-7	13	CASSLDPPYEQYF